The sequence of this T cell receptor (beta chain) was determined in a study of technical replicates of blood from a handful of donors. Profiling relied on immunoSEQ multiplex PCR, and the TCRdb table lists in-frame clones only, not all of them. The table lists about 93,000 clones, around 95% of them singletons. The TCR sequence derives from a human donor in good health. Specimen: T cells isolated from PBMCs.

This chain's CDR3 is CASSPGLDADTQYF. The CDR3 DNA follows: TGTGCCAGTAGTCCAGGGTTGGATGCAGATACGCAGTATTTT. The rearrangement joins TRBV19 to TRBJ2-3, with D possibly being TRBD1 (5 bases). Germline loops: CDR1 LNHDA, CDR2 SQIVND (reference sequence). V lost 5 bases, J lost 4 bases, and 13 bases lay in between. The CDR3 runs to 14 residues.